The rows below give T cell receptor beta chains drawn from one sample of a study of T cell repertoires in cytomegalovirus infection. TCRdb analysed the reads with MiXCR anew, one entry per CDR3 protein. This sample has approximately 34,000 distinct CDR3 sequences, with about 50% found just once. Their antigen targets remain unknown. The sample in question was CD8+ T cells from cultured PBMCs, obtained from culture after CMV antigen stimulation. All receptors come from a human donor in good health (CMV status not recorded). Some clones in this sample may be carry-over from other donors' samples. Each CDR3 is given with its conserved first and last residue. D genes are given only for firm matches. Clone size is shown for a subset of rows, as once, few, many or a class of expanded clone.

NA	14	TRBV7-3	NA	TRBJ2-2	CASSSAEGRGELFF	TGTGCCAGCAGCTCCGCAGAGGGGCGGGGGGAGCTGTTTTTT
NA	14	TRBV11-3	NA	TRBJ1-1	CASSLGGGVAEAFF	TGTGCCAGCAGCTTAGGGGGAGGTGTCGCTGAAGCTTTCTTT
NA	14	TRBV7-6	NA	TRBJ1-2	CASSLGWGSYGYTF	TGTGCCAGCAGCTTAGGATGGGGGTCCTATGGCTACACCTTC
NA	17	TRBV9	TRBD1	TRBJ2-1	CASSVANAEQGRNEQFF	TGTGCCAGCAGCGTAGCTAATGCGGAACAGGGGCGCAATGAGCAGTTCTTC
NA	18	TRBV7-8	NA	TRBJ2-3	CASSLVRGPGGGQDTQYF	TGTGCCAGCAGCTTAGTTCGGGGGCCAGGTGGGGGGCAAGATACGCAGTATTTT
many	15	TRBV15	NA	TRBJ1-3	CATSREGIGDNTIYF	TGTGCCACCAGCAGAGAAGGGATCGGAGATAACACCATATATTTT
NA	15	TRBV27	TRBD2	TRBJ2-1	CASSSGTSLYNEQFF	TGTGCCAGCAGCTCCGGGACTAGCCTATACAATGAGCAGTTCTTC
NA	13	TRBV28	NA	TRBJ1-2	CASSLSGNYGYTF	TGTGCCAGCAGTTTATCAGGGAACTATGGCTACACCTTC
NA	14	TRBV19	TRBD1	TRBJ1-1	CASWSRGMNTEAFF	TGTGCCAGTTGGTCCAGGGGGATGAACACTGAAGCTTTCTTT
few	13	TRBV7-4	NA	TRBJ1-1	CASMPGGNTEAFF	TGTGCCAGCATGCCGGGAGGGAACACTGAAGCTTTCTTT
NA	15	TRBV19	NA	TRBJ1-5	CASSWGLNSNQPQHF	TGTGCCAGTAGTTGGGGACTAAATAGCAATCAGCCCCAGCATTTT
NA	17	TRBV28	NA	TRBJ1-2	CASPAGRTPGANYGYTF	TGTGCCAGCCCGGCGGGACGGACTCCCGGGGCTAACTATGGCTACACCTTC
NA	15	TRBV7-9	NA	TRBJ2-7	CAGSSRDVGFYGQYF	TGTGCCGGCAGCTCCCGGGACGTCGGTTTCTACGGGCAGTACTTC
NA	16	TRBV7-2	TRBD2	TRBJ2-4	CASSLAGGPIQNIQYF	TGTGCCAGCAGCTTAGCGGGAGGGCCCATTCAAAACATTCAGTACTTC
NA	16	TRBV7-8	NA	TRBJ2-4	CASSATGEGTKNIQYF	TGTGCCAGCAGCGCCACAGGAGAAGGGACCAAAAACATTCAGTACTTC
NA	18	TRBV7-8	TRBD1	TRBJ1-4	CASTHPGAGGVRDEKLFF	TGTGCCAGCACCCACCCTGGGGCAGGGGGAGTAAGGGATGAAAAACTGTTTTTT
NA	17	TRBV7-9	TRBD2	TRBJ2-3	CASSLGPSGAYTDTQYF	TGTGCCAGCAGCTTAGGTCCTAGCGGGGCATACACAGATACGCAGTATTTT
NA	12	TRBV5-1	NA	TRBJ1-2	CASSLTGNGYTF	TGCGCCAGCAGCCTTACAGGGAATGGCTACACCTTC
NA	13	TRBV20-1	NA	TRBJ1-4	CSARIPGGEKLFF	TGCAGTGCTAGGATTCCTGGCGGAGAAAAACTGTTTTTT
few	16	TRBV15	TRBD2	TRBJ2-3	CATSSKGLLVVDTQYF	TGTGCCACCAGCTCGAAGGGACTACTGGTCGTAGATACGCAGTATTTT
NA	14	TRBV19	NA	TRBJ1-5	CASSIYGRNQPQHF	TGTGCCAGTAGTATATACGGGAGGAATCAGCCCCAGCATTTT
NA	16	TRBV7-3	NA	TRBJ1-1	CASSLTIRIMNTEAFF	TGTGCCAGCAGCTTAACGATTCGGATCATGAACACTGAAGCTTTCTTT
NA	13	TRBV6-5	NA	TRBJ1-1	CASSYSARTEAFF	TGTGCCAGCAGTTACTCAGCTAGAACTGAAGCTTTCTTT
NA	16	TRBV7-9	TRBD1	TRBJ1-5	CASSLGRTGRVGPQHF	TGTGCCAGCAGCTTAGGGAGGACAGGGCGGGTCGGCCCCCAGCATTTT
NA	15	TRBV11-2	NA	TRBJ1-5	CASSLGRGNHQPQHF	TGTGCCAGCAGCTTAGGGCGGGGTAACCATCAGCCCCAGCATTTT
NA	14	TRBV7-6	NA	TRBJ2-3	CASSYEGGTDTQYF	TGTGCCAGCAGCTATGAGGGAGGCACAGATACGCAGTATTTT
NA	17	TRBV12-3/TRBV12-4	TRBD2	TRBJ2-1	CASRTGTSGGGYNEQFF	TGTGCCAGCCGTACCGGGACTAGCGGGGGTGGCTACAATGAGCAGTTCTTC
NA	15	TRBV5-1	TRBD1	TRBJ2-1	CASSPDRGRGNEQFF	TGCGCCAGCAGCCCGGACAGGGGGCGCGGAAATGAGCAGTTCTTC
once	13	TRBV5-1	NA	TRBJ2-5	CASSLNRDETQYF	TGCGCCAGCAGCTTAAACAGGGACGAGACCCAGTACTTC
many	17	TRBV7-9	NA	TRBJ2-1	CASSFPAGVRLYNEQFF	TGTGCCAGCAGCTTTCCCGCCGGGGTGCGACTCTACAATGAGCAGTTCTTC
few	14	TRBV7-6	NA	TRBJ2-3	CASSLAALKDTQYF	TGTGCCAGCAGCTTAGCAGCCTTAAAAGATACGCAGTATTTT
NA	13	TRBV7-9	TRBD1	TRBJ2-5	CASYGGRGETQYF	TGTGCCAGCTACGGAGGCAGGGGGGAGACCCAGTACTTC
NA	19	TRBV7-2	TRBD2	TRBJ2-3	CASSFPGTSGYELTDTQYF	TGTGCCAGCAGCTTCCCCGGGACTAGCGGGTATGAGTTGACAGATACGCAGTATTTT
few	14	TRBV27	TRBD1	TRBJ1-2	CASRAGTGGHGYTF	TGTGCCAGCAGGGCCGGGACAGGGGGTCATGGCTACACCTTC
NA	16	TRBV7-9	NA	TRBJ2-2	CASSLVGGLNTGELFF	TGTGCCAGCAGCTTAGTCGGCGGACTGAACACCGGGGAGCTGTTTTTT
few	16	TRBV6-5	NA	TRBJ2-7	CASSYSRSAGTYEQYF	TGTGCCAGCAGTTACTCGAGATCGGCAGGGACCTACGAGCAGTACTTC
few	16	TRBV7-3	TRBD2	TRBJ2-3	CASSLKASGGTDTQYF	TGTGCCAGCAGCTTAAAGGCTAGCGGGGGAACAGATACGCAGTATTTT
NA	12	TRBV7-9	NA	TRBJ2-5	CASSLGTGAQYF	TGTGCCAGCAGCTTGGGGACCGGAGCCCAGTACTTC
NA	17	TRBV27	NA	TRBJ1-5	CASSLFSGGGSNQPQHF	TGTGCCAGCAGTTTATTTTCGGGGGGGGGTAGCAATCAGCCCCAGCATTTT
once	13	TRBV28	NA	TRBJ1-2	CASSLSGYDGYTF	TGTGCCAGCAGTTTATCAGGGTACGATGGCTACACCTTC
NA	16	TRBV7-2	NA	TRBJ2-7	CASSSGKDTASYEQYF	TGTGCCAGCAGCTCGGGGAAGGACACGGCCTCCTACGAGCAGTACTTC
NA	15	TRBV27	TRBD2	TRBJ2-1	CASSQTSGVTNEQFF	TGTGCCAGCAGTCAGACTAGCGGGGTTACGAATGAGCAGTTCTTC
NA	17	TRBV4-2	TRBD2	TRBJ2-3	CASSQTSGGPPTDTQYF	TGTGCCAGCAGCCAAACTAGCGGGGGGCCCCCCACAGATACGCAGTATTTT
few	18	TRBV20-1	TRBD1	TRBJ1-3	CSARSSGQKYDAGNTIYF	TGCAGTGCTAGATCATCGGGACAGAAGTACGACGCTGGAAACACCATATATTTT
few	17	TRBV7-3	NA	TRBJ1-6	CASTHPTASSYNSPLHF	TGTGCCAGCACCCACCCGACCGCGAGCTCCTATAATTCACCCCTCCACTTT
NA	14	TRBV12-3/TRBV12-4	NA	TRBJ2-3	CASSLRPRGDTQYF	TGTGCCAGCAGTTTACGACCAAGGGGAGATACGCAGTATTTT
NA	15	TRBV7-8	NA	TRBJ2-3	CASSLGARVEDTQYF	TGTGCCAGCAGCTTAGGCGCCAGGGTCGAAGATACGCAGTATTTT
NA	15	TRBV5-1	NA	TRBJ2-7	CASSLERVVSYEQYF	TGCGCCAGCAGCTTGGAACGGGTAGTCTCCTACGAGCAGTACTTC
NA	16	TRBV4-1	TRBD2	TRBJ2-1	CASSHLTSGENNEQFF	TGCGCCAGCAGCCATCTTACTAGCGGGGAGAACAATGAGCAGTTCTTC
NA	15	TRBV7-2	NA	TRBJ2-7	CASSSAGLSSYEQYF	TGTGCCAGCAGCTCAGCCGGGCTGAGCTCCTACGAGCAGTACTTC
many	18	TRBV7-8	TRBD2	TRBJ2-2	CASSPIASGTAITGELFF	TGTGCCAGCAGCCCCATAGCTAGCGGGACAGCGATCACCGGGGAGCTGTTTTTT